A selection of T cell receptor beta chains follows, all from one sample in a study of blood T cell repertoires in COVID-19. Sequencing used immunoSEQ multiplex PCR; TCRdb keeps in-frame clones, though not all of them. The sample holds 400,000 to 450,000 clones, approximately 90% seen once. The sample comprised peripheral blood. Receptor source: a woman aged 45-65 years with COVID-19, enrolled during active disease. CDR3s include the opening cysteine and the closing phenylalanine or tryptophan. D genes are given only for firm matches. Not every row has a clone size; where given, it reads once, few, many or a size class.

v_call: TRBV9
d_call: TRBD1
j_call: TRBJ2-1
clone_size: .
cdr3_nt: TGTGCCAGCAGCGGAGGGACAGGGTCCTACAATGAGCAGTTCTTC
cdr3_aa: CASSGGTGSYNEQFF

v_call: TRBV30
d_call: .
j_call: TRBJ1-5
clone_size: few
cdr3_nt: TGTGCCTGGAGCCCGGGGGGTCAGCCCCAGCATTTT
cdr3_aa: CAWSPGGQPQHF

v_call: TRBV28
d_call: .
j_call: TRBJ1-2
clone_size: .
cdr3_nt: TGTGCCAGCAAGGGGCGAGGCTACACCTTC
cdr3_aa: CASKGRGYTF

v_call: TRBV30
d_call: TRBD2
j_call: TRBJ2-7
clone_size: .
cdr3_nt: TGTGCCTGGAGTAGTCTAGCGGGGGCCTCGGGGCAGTACTTC
cdr3_aa: CAWSSLAGASGQYF

v_call: TRBV25-1
d_call: .
j_call: TRBJ1-6
clone_size: .
cdr3_nt: TGTGCCAGCAGTGAATCAACCCGGGGTAGTTCACCCCTCCACTTT
cdr3_aa: CASSESTRGSSPLHF

v_call: TRBV7-8
d_call: .
j_call: TRBJ1-2
clone_size: .
cdr3_nt: TGTGCCAGCAGCTTAGCGCTGGCCTATGGCTACACCTTC
cdr3_aa: CASSLALAYGYTF

v_call: TRBV19
d_call: TRBD1
j_call: TRBJ1-1
clone_size: .
cdr3_nt: TGTGCCAGTAGGTGGACAGGGGAATCTGAAACTTTCTTT
cdr3_aa: CASRWTGESETFF

v_call: TRBV12-3/TRBV12-4
d_call: .
j_call: TRBJ2-3
clone_size: .
cdr3_nt: TGTGCCAGCTCCGGAGATACGCAGTATTTT
cdr3_aa: CASSGDTQYF

v_call: TRBV9
d_call: .
j_call: TRBJ1-2
clone_size: .
cdr3_nt: TGTGCCAGCAGCGTTTCGGCAGGGGCGAACTATGGCTACACCTTC
cdr3_aa: CASSVSAGANYGYTF

v_call: TRBV19
d_call: TRBD2
j_call: TRBJ2-1
clone_size: .
cdr3_nt: TGTGCCAGTAGTACGGCGGGGGGGAAGCAGTTCTTC
cdr3_aa: CASSTAGGKQFF

v_call: TRBV5-1
d_call: TRBD2
j_call: TRBJ2-3
clone_size: .
cdr3_nt: TGCGCCAGCAGCTTGCGGGGGGGCCACGGCACAGATACGCAGTATTTT
cdr3_aa: CASSLRGGHGTDTQYF

v_call: TRBV3-1/TRBV3-2
d_call: .
j_call: TRBJ1-5
clone_size: .
cdr3_nt: TGTGCCAGCAGTCCGTCTACCCATAGCAATCAGCCCCAGCATTTT
cdr3_aa: CASSPSTHSNQPQHF

v_call: TRBV3-1/TRBV3-2
d_call: TRBD1
j_call: TRBJ1-2
clone_size: .
cdr3_nt: TGTGCCAGCAGCCGTGGCAGGGGGCGCAACTATGGCTACACCTTC
cdr3_aa: CASSRGRGRNYGYTF

v_call: TRBV19
d_call: TRBD1
j_call: TRBJ1-2
clone_size: .
cdr3_nt: TGTGCCAGTGAGAACAGGGGGACTGGCTACACCTTC
cdr3_aa: CASENRGTGYTF

v_call: TRBV5-1
d_call: .
j_call: TRBJ1-2
clone_size: .
cdr3_nt: TGCGCCAGCAGCTTGGGGGTAATACAGGGCTATGGCTACACCTTC
cdr3_aa: CASSLGVIQGYGYTF